A selection of T cell receptor beta chains follows, all from one sample in a study of blood T cell repertoires in COVID-19. Measured with immunoSEQ multiplex PCR; TCRdb has only the in-frame clones, and not every one. The sample records 200,000 to 250,000 clones, under 90% being singletons. Sequencing was carried out using peripheral blood. All receptors derive from a woman over 75 with COVID-19, enrolled during active disease. The CDR3 runs from the conserved cysteine through the conserved F or W. Each record gives: CDR3 protein, CDR3 DNA, clone size, D gene, J gene, V gene. D genes are given only for firm matches. Expanded clones get a size class; other rows say once, few or many, or leave the size out.

CASSLGFGGGQETQYF TGTGCCAGCAGCTTGGGTTTCGGGGGGGGCCAAGAGACCCAGTACTTC NA TRBD2 TRBJ2-5 TRBV7-9
CASSLSAGFSGNTIYF TGCGCCAGCAGTTTGAGTGCGGGGTTCTCTGGAAACACCATATATTTT NA NA TRBJ1-3 TRBV5-1
CASSLGAGGPVDTQYF TGTGCCAGCAGCTTGGGGGCGGGGGGGCCCGTAGATACGCAGTATTTT NA TRBD2 TRBJ2-3 TRBV5-4
CASSFQSFGGLYNEQFF TGTGCCAGCAGTTTTCAGTCTTTTGGCGGCCTGTACAATGAGCAGTTCTTC NA NA TRBJ2-1 TRBV28
CASTPTGVTDTQYF TGTGCCAGTACCCCGACAGGGGTCACAGATACGCAGTATTTT NA TRBD1 TRBJ2-3 TRBV19
CASSLSGWDNEQFF TGTGCCAGCAGTTTATCGGGATGGGACAATGAGCAGTTCTTC NA NA TRBJ2-1 TRBV28
CASSNRDRSYGYTF TGTGCCAGCAGCAACCGGGACAGAAGCTATGGCTACACCTTC NA TRBD1 TRBJ1-2 TRBV9
CASSQATGTGIYEQYF TGCGCCAGCAGCCAGGCTACCGGGACAGGGATCTACGAGCAGTACTTC NA TRBD1 TRBJ2-7 TRBV4-1
CASSPGGVYHTEAFF TGTGCCAGCAGTCCAGGGGGCGTTTACCACACTGAAGCTTTCTTT NA TRBD1 TRBJ1-1 TRBV27
CASSVASWRTNEQFF TGTGCCAGCAGCGTAGCTTCTTGGCGGACTAATGAGCAGTTCTTC once NA TRBJ2-1 TRBV9
CASSFSGTDTQYF TGCGCCAGCAGCTTTAGTGGCACAGATACGCAGTATTTT NA NA TRBJ2-3 TRBV5-1
CASSYSGNGFSETQYF TGTGCCAGCAGCTACTCAGGGAATGGGTTTTCGGAGACCCAGTACTTC NA NA TRBJ2-5 TRBV11-2
CASRPTPGLAGEQYF TGTGCCAGCAGACCAACTCCGGGACTAGCGGGAGAGCAGTACTTC NA TRBD2 TRBJ2-7 TRBV7-2
CASSQEELFGSYTF TGTGCCAGCAGCCAAGAGGAGCTCTTCGGGAGCTACACCTTC NA NA TRBJ1-2 TRBV4-2
CATSRVGLGETQYF TGTGCCACCAGCAGAGTGGGACTAGGAGAGACCCAGTACTTC NA TRBD2 TRBJ2-5 TRBV15
CASKPGDRIYGYTF TGTGCCAGCAAACCAGGGGACAGGATCTATGGCTACACCTTC NA TRBD1 TRBJ1-2 TRBV28
CASSLTTANTEAFF TGTGCCAGCAGCCTGACGACAGCGAACACTGAAGCTTTCTTT NA NA TRBJ1-1 TRBV9
CASRSSSTDTQYF TGTGCCAGCAGGTCCTCCTCGACAGATACGCAGTATTTT NA NA TRBJ2-3 TRBV6-6
CASSLQSADTQYF TGTGCCAGCAGTCTACAGTCGGCGGATACGCAGTATTTT few NA TRBJ2-3 TRBV27
CASSLGTGGNYGYTF TGTGCCAGCAGCTTAGGGACAGGGGGTAACTATGGCTACACCTTC NA TRBD1 TRBJ1-2 TRBV3-1/TRBV3-2
CASSSPGSNQPQHF TGTGCCAGCAGTTCCCCAGGGAGCAATCAGCCCCAGCATTTT NA NA TRBJ1-5 TRBV28
CASSLDPGAYEQYF TGTGCCAGCAGCTTAGATCCAGGGGCCTACGAGCAGTACTTC NA NA TRBJ2-7 TRBV7-6
CASGRGGLGGELFF TGTGCCAGCGGTCGGGGGGGCCTCGGCGGGGAGCTGTTTTTT NA TRBD2 TRBJ2-2 TRBV3-1/TRBV3-2
CASSSQRNEKLFF TGTGCCAGCAGTTCGCAGAGGAATGAAAAACTGTTTTTT NA NA TRBJ1-4 TRBV12-3/TRBV12-4
CPQRAPQFSYEQYF TGTCCCCAGAGGGCGCCCCAGTTCTCCTACGAGCAGTACTTC NA NA TRBJ2-7 TRBV11-3
CASSPLPQGPGELFF TGTGCCAGCTCACCCCTCCCGCAGGGGCCCGGGGAGCTGTTTTTT NA NA TRBJ2-2 TRBV18
CAASGTSGHNEQFF TGTGCCGCCTCGGGGACTAGCGGACACAATGAGCAGTTCTTC NA TRBD2 TRBJ2-1 TRBV10-3
CASSIGTGVPGGEQFF TGTGCCAGTAGTATAGGCACAGGGGTCCCCGGGGGTGAGCAGTTCTTC NA NA TRBJ2-1 TRBV19
CASSPVDWGVSSTEAFF TGTGCCAGCTCCCCAGTCGATTGGGGCGTTAGTAGTACTGAAGCTTTCTTT NA NA TRBJ1-1 TRBV18
CASSHGEGGSSGELFF TGTGCCAGCAGCCACGGGGAAGGGGGCTCTAGCGGGGAGCTGTTTTTT once TRBD1 TRBJ2-2 TRBV27
CASSLGLAGVYEQYF TGTGCCAGCAGCTTAGGACTAGCGGGAGTTTACGAGCAGTACTTC NA TRBD2 TRBJ2-7 TRBV7-3
CASSYSPTGSSYEQYF TGTGCCAGCAGTTACTCACCTACAGGGTCAAGCTACGAGCAGTACTTC NA NA TRBJ2-7 TRBV6-5
CASRPLGTSEYEQYF TGTGCCAGCAGACCGCTCGGGACTAGCGAGTACGAGCAGTACTTC once TRBD2 TRBJ2-7 TRBV27
CASVRGGRAPLSYNEQFF TGTGCCAGCGTTCGGGGGGGGCGGGCGCCCCTCTCCTACAATGAGCAGTTCTTC NA TRBD2 TRBJ2-1 TRBV7-8
CASSRTGMDEQYF TGTGCCAGCAGTCGGACAGGGATGGACGAGCAGTACTTC NA TRBD1 TRBJ2-7 TRBV2
CASSPGTDQETQYF TGCGCCAGCAGCCCCGGGACAGACCAAGAGACCCAGTACTTC NA TRBD1 TRBJ2-5 TRBV5-1
CATSWGQNTEAFF TGTGCCACCTCGTGGGGACAGAACACTGAAGCTTTCTTT NA NA TRBJ1-1 TRBV6-5
CASSMGRNMNTEAFF TGTGCCAGTAGTATGGGCAGGAACATGAACACTGAAGCTTTCTTT NA NA TRBJ1-1 TRBV19